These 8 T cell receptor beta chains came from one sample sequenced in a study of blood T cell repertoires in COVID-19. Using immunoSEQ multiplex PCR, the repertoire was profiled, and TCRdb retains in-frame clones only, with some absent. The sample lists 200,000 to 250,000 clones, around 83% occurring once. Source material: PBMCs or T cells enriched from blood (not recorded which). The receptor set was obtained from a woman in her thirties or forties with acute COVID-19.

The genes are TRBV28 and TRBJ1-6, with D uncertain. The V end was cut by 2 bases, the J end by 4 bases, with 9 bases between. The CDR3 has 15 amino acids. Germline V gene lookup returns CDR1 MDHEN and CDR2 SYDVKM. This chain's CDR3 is CASSLRDYYNSPLHF. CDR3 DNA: TGTGCCAGCAGTTTACGAGATTATTATAATTCACCCCTCCACTTT.

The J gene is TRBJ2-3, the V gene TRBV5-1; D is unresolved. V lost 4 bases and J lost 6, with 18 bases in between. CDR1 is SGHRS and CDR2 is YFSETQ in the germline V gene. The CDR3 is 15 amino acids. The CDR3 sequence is CASSVTPIGVDTQYF. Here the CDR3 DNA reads TGCGCCAGCAGCGTGACCCCTATCGGAGTCGATACGCAGTATTTT.

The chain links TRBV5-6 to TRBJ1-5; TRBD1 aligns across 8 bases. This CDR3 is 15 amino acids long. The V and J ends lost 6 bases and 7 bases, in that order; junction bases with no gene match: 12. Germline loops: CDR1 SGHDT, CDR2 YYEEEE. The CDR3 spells CASTVRGQGQQPQHF. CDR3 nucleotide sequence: TGTGCCAGCACCGTACGAGGACAGGGTCAACAGCCCCAGCATTTT.

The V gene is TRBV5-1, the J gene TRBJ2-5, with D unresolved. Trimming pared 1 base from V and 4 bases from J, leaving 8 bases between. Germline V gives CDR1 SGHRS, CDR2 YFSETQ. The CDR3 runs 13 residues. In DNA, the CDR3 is TGCGCCAGCAGCTTGTTAGGAGTAGAGACCCAGTACTTC. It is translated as CASSLLGVETQYF.

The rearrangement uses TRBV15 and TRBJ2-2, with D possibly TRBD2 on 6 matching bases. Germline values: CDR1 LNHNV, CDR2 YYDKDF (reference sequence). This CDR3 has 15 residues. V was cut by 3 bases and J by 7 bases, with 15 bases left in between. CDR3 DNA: TGTGCCACCAGCAGTCCACCGGCGGGGCACGGGGAGCTGTTTTTT. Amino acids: CATSSPPAGHGELFF.

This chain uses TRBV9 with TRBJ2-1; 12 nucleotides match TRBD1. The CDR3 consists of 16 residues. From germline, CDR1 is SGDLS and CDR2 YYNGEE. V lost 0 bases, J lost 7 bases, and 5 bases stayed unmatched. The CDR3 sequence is CASSVGGTGGVNEQFF. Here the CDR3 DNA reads TGTGCCAGCAGCGTAGGGGGGACAGGGGGCGTTAATGAGCAGTTCTTC.

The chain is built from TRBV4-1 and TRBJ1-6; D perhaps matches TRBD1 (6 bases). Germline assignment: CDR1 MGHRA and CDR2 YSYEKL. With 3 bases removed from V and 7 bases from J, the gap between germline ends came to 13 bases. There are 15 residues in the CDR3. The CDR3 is CASSQQQGLNSPLHF. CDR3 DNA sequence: TGCGCCAGCAGCCAGCAACAGGGATTGAATTCACCCCTCCACTTT.

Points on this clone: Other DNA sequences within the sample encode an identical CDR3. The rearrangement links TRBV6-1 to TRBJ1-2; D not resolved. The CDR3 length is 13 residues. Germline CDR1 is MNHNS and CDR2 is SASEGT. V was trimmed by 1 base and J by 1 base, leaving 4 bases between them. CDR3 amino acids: CASSEDSNYGYTF. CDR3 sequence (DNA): TGTGCCAGCAGTGAAGACAGTAACTATGGCTACACCTTC.